Listed below are T cell receptor beta chains from one sample, sequenced in a study of T cell clonotyping in hematopoietic cell transplantation. The assay was immunoSEQ multiplex PCR, and TCRdb's table has in-frame clones only and misses some. The data hold 5,500 to 8,500 clones, with about 87% observed a single time. Source: PBMCs, taken 100 days after allogeneic stem cell transplant. The source is a male patient aged 45-59 years who had an allogeneic stem cell transplant from a related donor, so the T cells may come from the graft donor. Some clones in this sample may be carry-over from other donors' samples. The CDR3 runs from the conserved cysteine through the conserved F or W.

>TRBV29-1|TRBJ2-7
CSVVASGNSYEQYF
>TRBV28|TRBJ2-4
CASSLLGHAKNIQYF
>TRBV19|TRBJ2-1
CASTMTSGDYNEQFF
>TRBV4-3|TRBJ1-2
CASSQDRGGGRSGYTF
>TRBV19|TRBJ1-5
CASSAGNTQHF
>TRBV25-1|TRBJ2-7
CASSESPWTGVYEQYF
>TRBV21-1|TRBJ1-5
CASSKVGGSNQPQHF
>TRBV4-1|TRBJ1-5
CASSQAEGASFQPQHF
>TRBV2|TRBJ1-1
CASSAESNTEAFF
>TRBV7-9|TRBJ1-6
CASSSHTWTGVNSPLHF
>TRBV27|TRBJ2-7
CASSSTRSTGIPYEQYF
>TRBV29-1|TRBJ1-1
CSVGRPMNTEAFF
>TRBV29-1|TRBJ1-1
CSVVVGQANEAFF
>TRBV2|TRBJ2-7
CASQGQNYEQYF
>TRBV6-5|TRBJ2-1
CASRRFRTFNEQFF
>TRBV27|TRBJ2-7
CASSPRQSSYEQYF
>TRBV6-5|TRBJ2-7
CASSYGQTYEQYF
>TRBV5-1|TRBJ2-2
CASSATKSGGNTGELFF
>TRBV19|TRBJ2-5
CASSRPSDPQETQYF
>TRBV2|TRBJ2-2
CASEKGTRGTGELFF
>TRBV10-3|TRBJ1-4
CAISETQRATNEKLFF
>TRBV5-1|TRBJ1-6
CASSWDYNSPLHF
>TRBV6-5|TRBJ2-7
CASSYDGDSSYEQYF
>TRBV5-6|TRBJ1-6
CASSRRGGDTNSPLHF
>TRBV27|TRBJ2-7
CASSPDSPIHQQYF
>TRBV29-1|TRBJ2-2
CSVGSSGISGAETGELFF
>TRBV29-1|TRBJ1-1
CSSKGGDTEAFF
>TRBV4-1|TRBJ1-1
CASSQEGQGETEAFF
>TRBV7-9|TRBJ2-1
CASGSGREWSSYNEQFF
>TRBV6-5|TRBJ2-5
CASSLREPWETQYF
>TRBV30|TRBJ1-1
CAWRPPSLRAFF
>TRBV6-5|TRBJ1-1
CASSYSHGGATEAFF
>TRBV11-3|TRBJ2-1
CASSYGNNEQFF
>TRBV19|TRBJ2-7
CASSIVVSQEQYF
>TRBV6-5|TRBJ2-3
CASTQGLADTQYF
>TRBV30|TRBJ1-1
CAWSSGSAGGHEGAFF